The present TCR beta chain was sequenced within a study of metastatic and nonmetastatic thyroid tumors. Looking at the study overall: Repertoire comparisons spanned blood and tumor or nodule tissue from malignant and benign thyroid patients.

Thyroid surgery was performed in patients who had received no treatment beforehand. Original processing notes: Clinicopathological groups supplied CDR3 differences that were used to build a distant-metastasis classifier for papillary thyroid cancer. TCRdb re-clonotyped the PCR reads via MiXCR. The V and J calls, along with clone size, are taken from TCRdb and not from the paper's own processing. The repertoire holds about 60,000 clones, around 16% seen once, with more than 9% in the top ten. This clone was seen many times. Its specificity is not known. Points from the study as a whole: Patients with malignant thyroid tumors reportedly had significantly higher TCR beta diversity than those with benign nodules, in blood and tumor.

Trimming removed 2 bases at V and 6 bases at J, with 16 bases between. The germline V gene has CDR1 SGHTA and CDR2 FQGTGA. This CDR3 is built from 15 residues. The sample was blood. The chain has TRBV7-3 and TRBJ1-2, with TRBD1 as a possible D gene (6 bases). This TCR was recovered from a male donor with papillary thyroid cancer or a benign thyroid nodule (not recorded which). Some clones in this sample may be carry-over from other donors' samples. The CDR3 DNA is TGTGCCAGCAGCTTATCCTCGACAGGAGCGGATGGCTACACCTTC. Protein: CASSLSSTGADGYTF. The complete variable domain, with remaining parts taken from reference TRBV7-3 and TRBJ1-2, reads GAGVSQTPSNKVTEKGKYVELRCDPISGHTALYWYRQSLGQGPEFLIYFQGTGAADDSGLPNDRFFAVRPEGSVSTLKIQRTERGDSAVYLCASSLSSTGADGYTFGSGTRLTVV.